This T cell receptor beta chain is from a study of blood T cell repertoires in COVID-19. Study-wide context: Sites in the United States, Italy and Spain provided acute and convalescent COVID-19 samples.

Seattle's enrolled individuals joined amid active infection and were then monitored longitudinally. This CDR3 has 11 amino acids. V lost 8 bases to trimming and J lost 1 base, with 5 bases between them. CDR1 is MNHNY and CDR2 is SVGAGI in the germline V gene (reference sequence). Generated by immunoSEQ multiplex PCR, the TCRdb table keeps only in-frame clones and is missing some. The sample has over 70,000 clones, roughly 90% seen once. This chain links TRBV6-6 with TRBJ1-1; D ambiguous. The TCR sequence derives from a man between 45 and 60 years old with COVID-19, enrolled during active disease. Sequenced: peripheral blood. This CDR3 is CASSRNTEAFF. Here the CDR3 DNA reads TGTGCCAGCTCCAGGAACACTGAAGCTTTCTTT.